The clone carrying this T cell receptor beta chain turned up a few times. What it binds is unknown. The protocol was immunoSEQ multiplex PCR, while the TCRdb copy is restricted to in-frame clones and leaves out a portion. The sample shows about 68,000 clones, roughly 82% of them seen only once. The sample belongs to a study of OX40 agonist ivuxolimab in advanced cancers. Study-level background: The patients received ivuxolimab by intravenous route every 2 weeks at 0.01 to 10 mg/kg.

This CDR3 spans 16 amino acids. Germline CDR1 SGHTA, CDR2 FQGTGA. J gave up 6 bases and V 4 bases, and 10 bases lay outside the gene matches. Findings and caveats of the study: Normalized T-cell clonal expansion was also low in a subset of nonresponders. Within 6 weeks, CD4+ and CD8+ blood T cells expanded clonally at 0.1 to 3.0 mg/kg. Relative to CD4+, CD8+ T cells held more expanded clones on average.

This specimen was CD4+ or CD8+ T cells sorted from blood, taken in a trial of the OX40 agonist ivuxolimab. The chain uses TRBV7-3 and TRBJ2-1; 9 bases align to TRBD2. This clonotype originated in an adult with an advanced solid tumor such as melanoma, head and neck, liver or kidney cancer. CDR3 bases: TGTGCCAGCAGCTCCCCAGCGGGAGGTTACGTCAATGAGCAGTTCTTC. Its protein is CASSSPAGGYVNEQFF.